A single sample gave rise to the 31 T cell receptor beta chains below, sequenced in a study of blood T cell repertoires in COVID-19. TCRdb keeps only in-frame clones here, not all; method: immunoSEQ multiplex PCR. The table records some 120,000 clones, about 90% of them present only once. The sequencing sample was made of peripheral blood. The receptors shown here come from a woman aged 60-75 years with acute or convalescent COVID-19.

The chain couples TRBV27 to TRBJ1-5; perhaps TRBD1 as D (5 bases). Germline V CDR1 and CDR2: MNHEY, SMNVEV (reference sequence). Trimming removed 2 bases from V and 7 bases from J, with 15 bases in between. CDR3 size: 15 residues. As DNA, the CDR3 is TGTGCCAGCAGTTTACAGGGAAGAAGAGACCAGCCCCAGCATTTT. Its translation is CASSLQGRRDQPQHF.

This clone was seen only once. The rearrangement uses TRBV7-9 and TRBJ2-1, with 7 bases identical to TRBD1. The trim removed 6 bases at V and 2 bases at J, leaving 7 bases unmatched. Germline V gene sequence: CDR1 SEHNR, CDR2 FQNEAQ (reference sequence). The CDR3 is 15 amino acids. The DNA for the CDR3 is TGTGCCAGCAGTACCAGGGGGAGAGCCTACAATGAGCAGTTCTTC. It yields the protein CASSTRGRAYNEQFF.

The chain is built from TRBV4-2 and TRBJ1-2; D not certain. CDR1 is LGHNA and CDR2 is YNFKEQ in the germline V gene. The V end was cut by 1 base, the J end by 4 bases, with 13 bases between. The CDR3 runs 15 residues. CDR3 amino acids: CASSQGGGSPYGYTF. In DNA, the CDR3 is TGTGCCAGCAGCCAAGGAGGTGGAAGCCCCTATGGCTACACCTTC.

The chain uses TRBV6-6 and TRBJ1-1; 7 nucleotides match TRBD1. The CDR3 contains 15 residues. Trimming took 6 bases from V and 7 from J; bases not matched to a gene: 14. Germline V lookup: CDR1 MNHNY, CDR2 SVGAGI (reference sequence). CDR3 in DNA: TGTGCCAGCAGCTACCTAATAGGGGGCCAGGGTGAAGCTTTCTTT. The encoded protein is CASSYLIGGQGEAFF.

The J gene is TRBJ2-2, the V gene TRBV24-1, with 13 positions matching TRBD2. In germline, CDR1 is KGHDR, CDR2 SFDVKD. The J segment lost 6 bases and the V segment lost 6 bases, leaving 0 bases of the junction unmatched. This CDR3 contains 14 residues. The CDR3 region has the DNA TGTGCCACCAGTACTAGCGGGAGGGCCGGGGAGCTGTTTTTT. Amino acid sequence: CATSTSGRAGELFF.

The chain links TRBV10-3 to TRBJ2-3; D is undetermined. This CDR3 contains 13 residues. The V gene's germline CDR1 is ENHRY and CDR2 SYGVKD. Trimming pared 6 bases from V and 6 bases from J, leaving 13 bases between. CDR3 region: CAIRGLRVDTQYF. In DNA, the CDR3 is TGTGCCATCAGGGGTTTACGGGTGGATACGCAGTATTTT.

The CDR3: CASSQGGLAQGSGANVLTF. CDR3 in DNA: TGCGCCAGCAGCCAAGGGGGACTAGCCCAGGGTTCTGGGGCCAACGTCCTGACTTTC. The chain couples TRBV4-1 to TRBJ2-6; 9 nucleotides agree with TRBD2. Germline CDR1 MGHRA, CDR2 YSYEKL. V trimming: 1 base; J trimming: 1 base; junction bases outside the gene matches: 8. This CDR3 region has 19 residues.

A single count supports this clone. The DNA of the CDR3 is TGTGCCAGCAGCCGACTAGCGGGAGGCTGGAGTGAGCAGTTCTTC. As protein: CASSRLAGGWSEQFF. The chain is built from TRBV7-9 and TRBJ2-1, with 13 bases matching TRBD2. CDR3 size: 15 residues. Trimming took 5 bases from V and 9 from J; bases not matched to a gene: 7. The germline V gene encodes CDR1 SEHNR and CDR2 FQNEAQ (reference sequence).

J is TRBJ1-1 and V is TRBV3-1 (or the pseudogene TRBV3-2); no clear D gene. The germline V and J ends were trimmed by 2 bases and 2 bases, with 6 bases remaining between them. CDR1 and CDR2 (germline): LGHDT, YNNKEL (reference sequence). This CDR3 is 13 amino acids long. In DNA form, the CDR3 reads TGTGCCAGCAGCCAAAAGACAAACACTGAAGCTTTCTTT. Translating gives CASSQKTNTEAFF.

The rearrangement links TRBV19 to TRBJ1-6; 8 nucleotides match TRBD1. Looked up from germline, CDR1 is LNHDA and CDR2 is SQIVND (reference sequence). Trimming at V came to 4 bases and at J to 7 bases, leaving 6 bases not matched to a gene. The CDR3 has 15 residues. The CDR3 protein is CASSTDDRGNSPLHF. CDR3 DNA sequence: TGTGCCAGTAGTACTGACGACAGGGGCAATTCACCCCTCCACTTT.

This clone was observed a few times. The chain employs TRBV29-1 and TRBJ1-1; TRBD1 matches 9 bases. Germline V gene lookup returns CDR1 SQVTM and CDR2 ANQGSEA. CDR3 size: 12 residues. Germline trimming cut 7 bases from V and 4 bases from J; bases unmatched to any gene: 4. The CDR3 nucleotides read TGCAGCGGTGACAGGGGGAGCACTGAAGCTTTCTTT. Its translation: CSGDRGSTEAFF.

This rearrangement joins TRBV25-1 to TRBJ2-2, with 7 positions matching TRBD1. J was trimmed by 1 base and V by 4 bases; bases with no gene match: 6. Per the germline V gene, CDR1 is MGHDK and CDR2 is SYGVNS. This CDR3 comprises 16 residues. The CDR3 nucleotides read TGTGCCAGCAGTGGAACAGGGGCCCGGAACACCGGGGAGCTGTTTTTT. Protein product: CASSGTGARNTGELFF.

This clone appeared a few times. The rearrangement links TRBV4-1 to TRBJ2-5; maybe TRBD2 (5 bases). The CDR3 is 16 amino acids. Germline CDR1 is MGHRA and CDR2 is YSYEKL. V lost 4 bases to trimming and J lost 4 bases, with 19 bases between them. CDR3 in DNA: TGCGCCAGCAGCCCCGGACTCCACAGCGGCAGAGAGACCCAGTACTTC. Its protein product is CASSPGLHSGRETQYF.

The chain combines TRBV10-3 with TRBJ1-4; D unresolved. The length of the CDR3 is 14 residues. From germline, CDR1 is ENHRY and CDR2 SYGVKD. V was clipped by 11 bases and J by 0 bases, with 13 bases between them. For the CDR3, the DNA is TGTGCCGCCAAGGAGGGATCAACTAATGAAAAACTGTTTTTT. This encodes CAAKEGSTNEKLFF.

Here the CDR3 reads CASSLPRLGLYEQFF. In DNA form, the CDR3 reads TGTGCCAGCAGCTTACCCCGCCTGGGCCTTTATGAGCAGTTCTTC. The chain recombines TRBV7-8 with TRBJ2-1; D remains unclear. Germline V CDR1 and CDR2: SGHVS, FQNEAQ. The V and J ends lost 2 bases and 8 bases respectively, with 16 bases between them. The CDR3 runs 15 residues.

The CDR3 sequence is CSSSGGAVYQETQYF. The CDR3 DNA reads as TGCAGCTCCTCCGGGGGGGCGGTTTACCAAGAGACCCAGTACTTC. The gene calls are TRBV29-1 and TRBJ2-5, with 8 bases that match TRBD2. The CDR3 has 15 amino acids. The germline CDR1 and CDR2 sequences are SQVTM and ANQGSEA. The V and J ends lost 8 bases and 0 bases, in that order; junction bases with no gene match: 11.

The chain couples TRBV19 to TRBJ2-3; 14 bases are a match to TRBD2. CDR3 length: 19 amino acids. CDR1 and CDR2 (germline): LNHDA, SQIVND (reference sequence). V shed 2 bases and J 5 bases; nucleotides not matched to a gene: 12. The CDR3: CASSIRRTGLAGVLDTQYF. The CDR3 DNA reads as TGTGCCAGTAGTATACGTCGCACGGGACTAGCGGGAGTTTTAGATACGCAGTATTTT.

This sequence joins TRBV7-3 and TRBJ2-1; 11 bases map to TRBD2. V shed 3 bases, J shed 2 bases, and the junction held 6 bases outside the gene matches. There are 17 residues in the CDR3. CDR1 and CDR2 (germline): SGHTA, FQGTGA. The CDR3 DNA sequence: TGTGCCAGCAGCTTCACCCGACTAGCGGGAACCTACAATGAGCAGTTCTTC. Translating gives CASSFTRLAGTYNEQFF.

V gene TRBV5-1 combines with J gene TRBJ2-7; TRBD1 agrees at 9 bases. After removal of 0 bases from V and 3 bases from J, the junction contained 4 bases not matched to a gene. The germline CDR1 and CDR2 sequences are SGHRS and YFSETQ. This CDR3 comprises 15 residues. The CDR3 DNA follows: TGCGCCAGCAGCTTGGCCGGGACAGGGCTCTACGAGCAGTACTTC. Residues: CASSLAGTGLYEQYF.

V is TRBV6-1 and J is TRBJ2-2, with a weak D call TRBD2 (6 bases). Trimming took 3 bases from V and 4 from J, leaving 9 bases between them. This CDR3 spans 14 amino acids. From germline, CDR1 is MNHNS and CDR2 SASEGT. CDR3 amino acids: CASSELGGTGELFF. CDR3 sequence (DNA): TGTGCCAGCAGTGAGTTGGGGGGCACCGGGGAGCTGTTTTTT.

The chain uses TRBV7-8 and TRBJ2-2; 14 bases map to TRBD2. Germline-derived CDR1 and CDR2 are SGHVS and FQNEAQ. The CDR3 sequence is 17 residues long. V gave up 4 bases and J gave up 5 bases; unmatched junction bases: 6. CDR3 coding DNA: TGTGCCAGCAGCTCCGGGACTAGCGGGAGAGGAACCGGGGAGCTGTTTTTT. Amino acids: CASSSGTSGRGTGELFF.

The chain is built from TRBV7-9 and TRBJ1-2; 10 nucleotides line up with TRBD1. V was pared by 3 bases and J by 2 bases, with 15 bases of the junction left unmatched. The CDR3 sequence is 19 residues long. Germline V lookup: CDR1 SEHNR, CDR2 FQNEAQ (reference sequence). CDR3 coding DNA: TGTGCCAGCAGCTTGCTGCGGGACAGGGGCCTTTTGAGGAACTATGGCTACACCTTC. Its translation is CASSLLRDRGLLRNYGYTF.

The CDR3: CASSLGGSGGTEAFF. CDR3 nucleotides: TGTGCCAGCAGCTTAGGTGGCTCAGGAGGCACTGAAGCTTTCTTT. V is TRBV5-4 and J is TRBJ1-1; D is unclear. V was cut by 2 bases and J by 4 bases, with 15 bases left in between. Germline V gives CDR1 SGHNT, CDR2 YYREEE (reference sequence). This CDR3 has 15 residues.

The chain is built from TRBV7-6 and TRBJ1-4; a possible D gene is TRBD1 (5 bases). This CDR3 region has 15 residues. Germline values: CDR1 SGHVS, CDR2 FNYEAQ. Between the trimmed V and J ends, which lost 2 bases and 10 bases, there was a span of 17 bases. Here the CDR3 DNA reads TGTGCCAGCAGCTTATCCACAGGAAGGGGAGGAAAACTGTTTTTT. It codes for CASSLSTGRGGKLFF.

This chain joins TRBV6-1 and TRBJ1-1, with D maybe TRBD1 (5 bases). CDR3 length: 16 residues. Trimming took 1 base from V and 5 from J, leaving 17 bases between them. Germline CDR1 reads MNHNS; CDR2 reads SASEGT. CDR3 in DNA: TGTGCCAGCAGTGAAGTGCTGTTCGGGGGGGGGACTGAAGCTTTCTTT. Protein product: CASSEVLFGGGTEAFF.

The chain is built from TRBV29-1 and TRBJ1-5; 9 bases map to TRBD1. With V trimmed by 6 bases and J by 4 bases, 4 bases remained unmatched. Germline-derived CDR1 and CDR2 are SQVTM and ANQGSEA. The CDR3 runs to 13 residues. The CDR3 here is CSVGQGENQPQHF. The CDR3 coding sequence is TGCAGCGTGGGACAGGGCGAGAATCAGCCCCAGCATTTT.

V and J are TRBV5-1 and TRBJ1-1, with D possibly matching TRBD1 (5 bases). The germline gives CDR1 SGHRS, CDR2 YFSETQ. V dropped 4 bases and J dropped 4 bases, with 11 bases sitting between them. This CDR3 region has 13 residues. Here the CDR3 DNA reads TGCGCCAGCAGCCCCGACAGTATCACTGAAGCTTTCTTT. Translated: CASSPDSITEAFF.

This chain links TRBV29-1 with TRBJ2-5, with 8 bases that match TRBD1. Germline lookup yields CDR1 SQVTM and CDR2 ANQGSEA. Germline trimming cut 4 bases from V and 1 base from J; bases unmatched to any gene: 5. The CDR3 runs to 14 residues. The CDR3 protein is CSVAGQVLQETQYF. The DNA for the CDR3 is TGCAGCGTTGCGGGACAGGTCCTCCAAGAGACCCAGTACTTC.

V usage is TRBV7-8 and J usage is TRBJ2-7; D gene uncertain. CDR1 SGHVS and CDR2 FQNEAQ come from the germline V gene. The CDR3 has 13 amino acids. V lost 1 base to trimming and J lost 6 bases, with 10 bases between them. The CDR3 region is CASSLGGIGEQYV. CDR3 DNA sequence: TGTGCCAGCAGCTTAGGAGGAATAGGCGAGCAGTACGTC.

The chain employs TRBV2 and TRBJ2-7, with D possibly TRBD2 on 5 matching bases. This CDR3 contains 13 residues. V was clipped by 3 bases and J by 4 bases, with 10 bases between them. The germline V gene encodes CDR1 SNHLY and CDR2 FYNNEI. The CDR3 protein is CASSERVIYEQYV. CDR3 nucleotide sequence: TGTGCCAGCAGTGAGAGGGTTATTTACGAGCAGTACGTC.

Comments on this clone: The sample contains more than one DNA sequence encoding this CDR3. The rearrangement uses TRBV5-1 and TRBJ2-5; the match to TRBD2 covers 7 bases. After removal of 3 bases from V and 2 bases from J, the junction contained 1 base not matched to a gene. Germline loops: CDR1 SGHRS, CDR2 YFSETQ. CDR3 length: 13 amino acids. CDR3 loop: CASSYSGQETQYF. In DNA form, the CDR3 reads TGCGCCAGCAGCTATAGCGGGCAAGAGACCCAGTACTTC. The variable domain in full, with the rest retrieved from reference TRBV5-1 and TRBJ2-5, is KAGVTQTPRYLIKTRGQQVTLSCSPISGHRSVSWYQQTPGQGLQFLFEYFSETQRNKGNFPGRFSGRQFSNSRSEMNVSTLELGDSALYLCASSYSGQETQYFGPGTRLLVL.